This entry lists 20 T cell receptor beta chains sequenced from one sample in a study of cytomegalovirus exposure and HLA in healthy donors. Vbeta (60) and Jbeta (13) primers were used in the PCR. TCRdb keeps only in-frame clones here, not all; method: immunoSEQ multiplex PCR. Among approximately 98,000 clones listed, about 74% were seen once. Material: PBMCs. The receptors were gathered from a male donor in good health and CMV-seronegative.

The V call is TRBV7-3, the J call TRBJ1-2; perhaps TRBD1 as D (5 bases). The CDR3 spans 17 residues. CDR1 SGHTA and CDR2 FQGTGA come from the germline V gene. Trimming stripped 5 bases from V and 8 bases from J, with 27 bases between. CDR3 sequence (DNA): TGTGCCAGCAGCGCCGCGCCGGACACGCTCTCGGTGGGAGGCTACACCTTC. Protein product: CASSAAPDTLSVGGYTF.

This chain connects TRBV9 to TRBJ2-3, with 7 bases matching TRBD2. The CDR3 consists of 16 residues. The germline V gene encodes CDR1 SGDLS and CDR2 YYNGEE. V shed 4 bases, J shed 2 bases, and the junction held 10 bases outside the gene matches. The CDR3 DNA is TGTGCCAGCAGCTCCCAACGGACTAGGGTCACAGATACGCAGTATTTT. It translates to CASSSQRTRVTDTQYF.

This rearrangement joins TRBV29-1 to TRBJ2-3; D call uncertain. Trimming removed 5 bases from V and 0 bases from J, with 3 bases in between. Germline lookup yields CDR1 SQVTM and CDR2 ANQGSEA. CDR3 length: 11 amino acids. For the CDR3, the DNA is TGCAGCGTTCATAGCACAGATACGCAGTATTTT. This codes for CSVHSTDTQYF.

V and J are TRBV10-3 and TRBJ1-2; 8 nucleotides match TRBD1. Germline values: CDR1 ENHRY, CDR2 SYGVKD. This CDR3 has 12 amino acids. With 6 bases clipped from V and 3 bases from J, the junction kept 0 bases outside the gene matches. The CDR3 loop reads CAIRGQDYGYTF. The CDR3 bases are TGTGCCATCAGGGGACAGGACTATGGCTACACCTTC.

The chain employs TRBV7-6 and TRBJ2-5, with D possibly TRBD2 on 6 matching bases. CDR3 length: 13 residues. The V gene's germline CDR1 is SGHVS and CDR2 FNYEAQ. Trimming shortened V by 3 bases and J by 4 bases, and 9 bases separated the two germline ends. CDR3 coding DNA: TGTGCCAGCAGCTTTGCGGGACTAGAGACCCAGTACTTC. It codes for CASSFAGLETQYF.

The CDR3 loop reads CAISESGGYYGYTF. CDR3 in DNA: TGTGCCATCAGTGAGTCAGGGGGCTACTATGGCTACACCTTC. The chain has TRBV10-3 and TRBJ1-2; 7 positions match TRBD1. The CDR3 has 14 amino acids. The germline CDR1 and CDR2 sequences are ENHRY and SYGVKD. The V segment lost 0 bases and the J segment 3 bases; nucleotides outside the gene matches: 1.

This chain uses TRBV7-9 with TRBJ2-7; D possibly corresponds to TRBD1 (5 bases). From germline, CDR1 is SEHNR and CDR2 FQNEAQ (reference sequence). V was pared by 3 bases and J by 3 bases, with 6 bases between. The CDR3 is 12 amino acids. The CDR3, as DNA: TGTGCCAGCAGCTTTGACAGCTACGAGCAGTACTTC. Its protein is CASSFDSYEQYF. Based on the CDR3 plus reference TRBV7-9 and TRBJ2-7, the full variable domain is DTGVSQNPRHKITKRGQNVTFRCDPISEHNRLYWYRQTLGQGPEFLTYFQNEAQLEKSRLLSDRFSAERPKGSFSTLEIQRTEQGDSAMYLCASSFDSYEQYFGPGTRLTVT.

The rearrangement uses TRBV7-3 and TRBJ2-3; 10 nucleotides match TRBD1. The CDR3 extends over 16 amino acids. Germline V lookup: CDR1 SGHTA, CDR2 FQGTGA. The trim removed 4 bases at V and 0 bases at J, leaving 4 bases unmatched. This chain's CDR3 is CASSSGQGGSTDTQYF. The CDR3 DNA is TGTGCCAGCAGCTCCGGACAGGGGGGGAGCACAGATACGCAGTATTTT.

This clone occurred once. The chain combines TRBV30 with TRBJ1-4; D is uncertain. V was cut by 1 base and J by 5 bases, with 8 bases left in between. Per germline, CDR1 GTSNPN and CDR2 SVGIG (reference sequence). The CDR3 is 13 residues long. The CDR3 spells CAWSGALNEKLFF. As DNA, the CDR3 is TGTGCCTGGAGTGGGGCTTTGAATGAAAAACTGTTTTTT.

This clone was detected a few times. The gene calls are TRBV30 and TRBJ2-7, with TRBD1 as a possible D gene (5 bases). The CDR3 runs 13 residues. V was cut by 0 bases and J by 4 bases, with 10 bases left in between. Per germline, CDR1 GTSNPN and CDR2 SVGIG (reference sequence). CDR3 DNA sequence: TGTGCCTGGAGTGTAGGGGTTTGGTACGAGCAGTACTTC. Amino acid sequence: CAWSVGVWYEQYF.

This sequence joins TRBV9 and TRBJ2-2, with D perhaps matching TRBD1 (6 bases). Germline V gene data show CDR1 as SGDLS and CDR2 as YYNGEE. The CDR3 loop spans 17 amino acids. V was shortened by 2 bases and J by 6 bases, with 20 bases between the two germline ends. CDR3 nucleotide sequence: TGTGCCAGCAGCGTCGGGGACCAAGACAGGTTTCCCGGGGAGCTGTTTTTT. This codes for CASSVGDQDRFPGELFF.

The V and J genes are TRBV9 and TRBJ1-1; maybe TRBD1 (6 bases). This CDR3 is built from 17 residues. Germline V gives CDR1 SGDLS, CDR2 YYNGEE. Deletions cut 0 bases from V and 0 bases from J, with 15 bases between. CDR3 sequence (DNA): TGTGCCAGCAGCGTAGCAGGATACAGGGACATGAACACTGAAGCTTTCTTT. This sequence encodes CASSVAGYRDMNTEAFF.

The rearrangement joins TRBV5-1 to TRBJ2-3; TRBD2 matches 12 bases. V was clipped by 4 bases and J by 0 bases; unmatched bases: 6. CDR1 is SGHRS and CDR2 is YFSETQ in the germline V gene. This CDR3 comprises 17 residues. The CDR3 is CASSPLAGGPSTDTQYF. The CDR3 coding sequence is TGCGCCAGCAGCCCGCTAGCGGGAGGGCCGAGCACAGATACGCAGTATTTT.

The V gene is TRBV28, the J gene TRBJ2-4; 16 bases are shared with TRBD2. Germline assignment: CDR1 MDHEN and CDR2 SYDVKM. The CDR3 spans 22 residues. The junction had 22 bases not matched to a gene; V was cut back by 5 bases and J by 6 bases. The CDR3 nucleotides are TGTGCCAGCAGTCCACTAATGGCTGTGGGACTAGCGGGAGGGCAGGGGATAAACATTCAGTACTTC. Translating it yields CASSPLMAVGLAGGQGINIQYF.

The J gene is TRBJ2-4, the V gene TRBV5-6, with TRBD1 identical over 7 bases. The ends lost 0 bases at V and 7 bases at J; junction bases unmatched: 4. In germline, CDR1 is SGHDT, CDR2 YYEEEE. CDR3 size: 14 residues. The CDR3: CASSLGGTENIQYF. The CDR3 coding sequence is TGTGCCAGCAGCTTGGGAGGGACAGAGAACATTCAGTACTTC.

DNA of the CDR3: TGCGCCAGCAGCCAAGATCGAAGCGGGAGGGGAACAGATACGCAGTATTTT. Its translation: CASSQDRSGRGTDTQYF. The rearrangement joins TRBV4-1 to TRBJ2-3; TRBD2 aligns across 10 bases. V lost 0 bases to trimming and J lost 3 bases; unmatched junction nucleotides: 6. CDR1 MGHRA and CDR2 YSYEKL come from the germline V gene. The CDR3 spans 17 residues.

This chain links TRBV19 with TRBJ2-1; TRBD2 aligns across 8 bases. With 1 base clipped from V and 3 bases from J, the junction kept 2 bases outside the gene matches. Germline CDR1 is LNHDA and CDR2 is SQIVND (reference sequence). The CDR3 is 15 amino acids. The CDR3 region is CASSIGLAYYNEQFF. The CDR3 DNA follows: TGTGCCAGTAGTATAGGACTAGCGTACTACAATGAGCAGTTCTTC.

The CDR3: CASGVSGANVLTF. CDR3 bases: TGTGCCTCCGGGGTCTCCGGGGCCAACGTCCTGACTTTC. The chain joins TRBV11-2 to TRBJ2-6, with D possibly being TRBD2 (5 bases). CDR3 length equals 13 residues. The germline gives CDR1 SGHAT, CDR2 FQNNGV. V was pared by 11 bases and J by 4 bases, with 12 bases between.

The chain couples TRBV18 to TRBJ1-1, with 9 bases lining up with TRBD1. Germline V gene lookup returns CDR1 KGHSH and CDR2 LQKENI. This CDR3 region has 15 residues. V dropped 6 bases and J dropped 4; count of bases not matched to a gene: 9. This chain's CDR3 is CASSPGTGLGTEAFF. The DNA for the CDR3 is TGTGCCAGCTCCCCCGGGACAGGGTTAGGCACTGAAGCTTTCTTT.

This rearrangement joins TRBV19 to TRBJ2-3, with TRBD2 identical over 7 bases. V shed 4 bases, J shed 0 bases, and the junction held 4 bases outside the gene matches. The CDR3 has 15 amino acids. Germline assignment: CDR1 LNHDA and CDR2 SQIVND (reference sequence). The CDR3 sequence: CASSTGTTSTDTQYF. As DNA, the CDR3 is TGTGCCAGTAGTACAGGGACTACGAGCACAGATACGCAGTATTTT.